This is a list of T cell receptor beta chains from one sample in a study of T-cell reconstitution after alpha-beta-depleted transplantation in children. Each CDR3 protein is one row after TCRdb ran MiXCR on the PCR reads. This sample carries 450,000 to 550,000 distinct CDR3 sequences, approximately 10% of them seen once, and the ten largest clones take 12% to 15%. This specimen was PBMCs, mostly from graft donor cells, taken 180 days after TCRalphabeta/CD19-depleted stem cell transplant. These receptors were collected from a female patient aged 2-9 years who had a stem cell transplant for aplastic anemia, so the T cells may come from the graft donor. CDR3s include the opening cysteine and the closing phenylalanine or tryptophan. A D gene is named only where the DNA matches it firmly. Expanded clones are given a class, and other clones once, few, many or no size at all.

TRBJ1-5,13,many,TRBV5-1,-,TGCGCCAGCAGCTGGGGGAGCAATCAGCCCCAGCATTTT,CASSWGSNQPQHF
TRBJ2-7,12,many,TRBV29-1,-,TGCAGCGTTGAGGACAGACTCTACGAGCAGTACTTC,CSVEDRLYEQYF
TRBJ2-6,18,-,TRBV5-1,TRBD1,TGCGCCAGCAGCTTGGCGGGACAGGGCCTCTCTGGGGCCAACGTCCTGACTTTC,CASSLAGQGLSGANVLTF
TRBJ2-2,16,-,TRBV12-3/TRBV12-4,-,TGTGCCAGCAGCCCCCCCCTGGGTCTGGCTACCGGGGAGCTGTTTTTT,CASSPPLGLATGELFF
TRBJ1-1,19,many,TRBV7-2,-,TGTGCCAGCAGCTTAGCATCCTCACAACTATTCCTGAGCGGCACTGAAGCTTTCTTT,CASSLASSQLFLSGTEAFF
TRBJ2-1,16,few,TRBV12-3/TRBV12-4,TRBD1,TGTGCCAGCAGTAGCAAGGACAGGGGGAATTTGAATGAGCAGTTCTTC,CASSSKDRGNLNEQFF
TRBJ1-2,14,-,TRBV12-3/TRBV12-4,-,TGTGCCAGCAGTTTAATCGGGGGCAACTATGGCTACACCTTC,CASSLIGGNYGYTF
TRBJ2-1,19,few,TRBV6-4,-,TGTGCCAGCAGTCCACGGATAGTCATCATCCGCCCAGGGGGGAATGAGCAGTTCTTC,CASSPRIVIIRPGGNEQFF
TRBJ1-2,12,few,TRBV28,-,TGTGCCAGCAGTTTCAACCAGCCGGGCTACACCTTC,CASSFNQPGYTF
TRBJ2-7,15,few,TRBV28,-,TGTGCCAGCAGTTTATCATCGGGGGTGACCTACGAGCAGTACTTC,CASSLSSGVTYEQYF
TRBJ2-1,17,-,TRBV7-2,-,TGTGCCAGCAGCTTAGCGTTGACTCTCCCCTCCTACAATGAGCAGTTCTTC,CASSLALTLPSYNEQFF
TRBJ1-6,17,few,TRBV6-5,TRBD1,TGTGCCAGCAGTTACGTCGGGACAGGACCATATAATTCACCCCTCCACTTT,CASSYVGTGPYNSPLHF
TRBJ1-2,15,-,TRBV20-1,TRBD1,TGCAGTGCTAGAGGCCAGGGGGTTTTGTACTATGGCTACACCTTC,CSARGQGVLYYGYTF
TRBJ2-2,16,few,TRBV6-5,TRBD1,TGTGCCAGCAGTTCTCCCTACAGGGGGCCACCAGGGGAGCTGTTTTTT,CASSSPYRGPPGELFF
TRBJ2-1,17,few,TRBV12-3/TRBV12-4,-,TGTGCCAGCAGTTACCAAGTAGGGGGGGGGCTCTTCAATGAGCAGTTCTTC,CASSYQVGGGLFNEQFF
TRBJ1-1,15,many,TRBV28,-,TGTGCCAGCAGCCCAGAGGTGGGCATTTGGACTGAAGCTTTCTTT,CASSPEVGIWTEAFF
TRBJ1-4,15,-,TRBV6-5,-,TGTGCCAGCAGTTACATTGGGAGGGCGGACGAAAAACTGTTTTTT,CASSYIGRADEKLFF
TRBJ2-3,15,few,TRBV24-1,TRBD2,TGTGCCACCAGTCCCGGACTAGCAGGTACAGATACGCAGTATTTT,CATSPGLAGTDTQYF
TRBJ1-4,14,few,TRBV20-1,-,TGCAGTGCTAGGGCCCCCAGGGATAATGAAAAACTGTTTTTT,CSARAPRDNEKLFF
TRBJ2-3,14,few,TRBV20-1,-,TGCAGTGCTAGAGATCGGCTAGGCACAGATACGCAGTATTTT,CSARDRLGTDTQYF
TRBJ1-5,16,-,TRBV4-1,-,TGCGCCAGCAGCCAAGAGTACGGCACGAGCAATCAGCCCCAGCATTTT,CASSQEYGTSNQPQHF
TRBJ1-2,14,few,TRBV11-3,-,TGTGCCAGCAGCTTACCGGGGGCGCGTCATGGCTACACCTTC,CASSLPGARHGYTF
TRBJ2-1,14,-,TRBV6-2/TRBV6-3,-,TGTGCCAGCAGTGCCGGGGGACCCACCAATGAGCAGTTCTTC,CASSAGGPTNEQFF
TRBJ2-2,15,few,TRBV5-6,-,TGTGCCAGCAGCTTGGCCCGGCCGTACACCGGGGAGCTGTTTTTT,CASSLARPYTGELFF
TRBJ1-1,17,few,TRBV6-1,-,TGTGCCAGCAGTGAGGGACACACAAACCTCTTCGACACTGAAGCTTTCTTT,CASSEGHTNLFDTEAFF
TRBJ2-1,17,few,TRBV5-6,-,TGTGCCAGCAGCTTGGTGGTGCGACTAGTTAACTACAATGAGCAGTTCTTC,CASSLVVRLVNYNEQFF
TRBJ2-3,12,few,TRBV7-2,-,TGTGCCAGCAGACGGAGTAGCGATACGCAGTATTTT,CASRRSSDTQYF
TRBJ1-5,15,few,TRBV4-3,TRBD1,TGCGCCAGCAGCCCCACAGGGGGAACCTGGGAGCCCCAGCATTTT,CASSPTGGTWEPQHF
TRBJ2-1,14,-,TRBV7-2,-,TGTGCCAGCAGCTCCCGACCGGCTCGCAATGAGCAGTTCTTC,CASSSRPARNEQFF